This T cell receptor beta chain emerged from a study of T-cell reconstitution after alpha-beta-depleted transplantation in children. Whole-study findings and limits: Several patients had high TCRbeta diversity at day 60; it came from surviving recipient T cells and thymic progenitors.

As to this clonotype: The antigen remains unidentified.

The V gene's germline CDR1 is SGHRS and CDR2 YFSETQ. The CDR3 is made up of 12 amino acids. V lost 5 bases, J lost 6 bases, and 9 bases lay in between. A TCRbeta library incorporating unique molecular identifiers was prepared. TCRdb re-called the PCR reads through MiXCR, storing one row per CDR3 protein. This sample has approximately 1,000,000 distinct CDR3 sequences, with roughly 29% found just once. The chain uses TRBV5-1 and TRBJ2-1, with D tentatively TRBD2 (6 bases). The sample in question was PBMCs, mostly from graft donor cells, obtained 360 days after TCRalphabeta/CD19-depleted stem cell transplant. This clonotype was sampled from a boy less than two years old who had a stem cell transplant for SCID, so the T cells may come from the graft donor. The CDR3 nucleotides are TGCGCCAGCAGGGAGGGGATCAATGAGCAGTTCTTC. Amino acid sequence: CASREGINEQFF.